The T cell receptor (beta chain) described here comes from a study of radiation and T cells in renal cell carcinoma. The CDR3 totals 17 residues. Trimming removed 2 bases at V and 4 bases at J, with 21 bases between. Germline V CDR1 and CDR2: GTSNPN, SVGIG (reference sequence). Stated time point: blood 4 weeks post-SBRT, at nephrectomy. Treatment meaning: 15 Gy SBRT to primary tumor, nephrectomy 4 weeks later. The patient's renal cell carcinoma had clear cell pathology. The repertoire was sequenced with immunoSEQ multiplex PCR; TCRdb's copy has only in-frame clones and lacks some. The table includes some 64,000 clones, roughly 80% detected once.

This receptor was obtained from a man aged 55 to 69 with renal cell carcinoma. The chain combines TRBV30 with TRBJ1-5; D not resolved. Material: blood, obtained from a patient whose treatment included radiotherapy and nephrectomy. The chain's CDR3 is CAWSLAFLSSPNQPQHF. The DNA of the CDR3 is TGTGCCTGGAGTCTAGCCTTTTTGTCGTCCCCAAATCAGCCCCAGCATTTT.